This T cell receptor (beta chain) was obtained from a study of cytomegalovirus exposure and HLA in healthy donors. Broader study findings: Rarity marked most TCR sequences, yet some public TCRs occurred in many donors. Later work found that TCR association rates differed between HLA loci; DRB1 had the most and HLA-C the fewest.

All the people who gave samples were healthy bone marrow donors. Donors were ostensibly healthy at sampling, although undocumented immune exposures were probable. Trimming left V 11 bases short and J 1 base short, with 11 bases between. The CDR3 loop spans 12 amino acids. The germline V gene has CDR1 ENHRY and CDR2 SYGVKD. A remark on this clone: Its specificity is unknown.

It was with 60 Vbeta and 13 Jbeta primers that the PCR ran. Measured with immunoSEQ multiplex PCR; TCRdb has only the in-frame clones, and not every one. This table holds roughly 120,000 clones. The sample taken for sequencing was PBMCs. V and J are TRBV10-3 and TRBJ1-1, with D possibly matching TRBD1 (5 bases). The sequence was collected from a man younger than 45 in good health and CMV-seronegative. CDR3 in DNA: TGTGCCGCAGGGAAAGGGAACACTGAAGCTTTCTTT. As protein: CAAGKGNTEAFF.